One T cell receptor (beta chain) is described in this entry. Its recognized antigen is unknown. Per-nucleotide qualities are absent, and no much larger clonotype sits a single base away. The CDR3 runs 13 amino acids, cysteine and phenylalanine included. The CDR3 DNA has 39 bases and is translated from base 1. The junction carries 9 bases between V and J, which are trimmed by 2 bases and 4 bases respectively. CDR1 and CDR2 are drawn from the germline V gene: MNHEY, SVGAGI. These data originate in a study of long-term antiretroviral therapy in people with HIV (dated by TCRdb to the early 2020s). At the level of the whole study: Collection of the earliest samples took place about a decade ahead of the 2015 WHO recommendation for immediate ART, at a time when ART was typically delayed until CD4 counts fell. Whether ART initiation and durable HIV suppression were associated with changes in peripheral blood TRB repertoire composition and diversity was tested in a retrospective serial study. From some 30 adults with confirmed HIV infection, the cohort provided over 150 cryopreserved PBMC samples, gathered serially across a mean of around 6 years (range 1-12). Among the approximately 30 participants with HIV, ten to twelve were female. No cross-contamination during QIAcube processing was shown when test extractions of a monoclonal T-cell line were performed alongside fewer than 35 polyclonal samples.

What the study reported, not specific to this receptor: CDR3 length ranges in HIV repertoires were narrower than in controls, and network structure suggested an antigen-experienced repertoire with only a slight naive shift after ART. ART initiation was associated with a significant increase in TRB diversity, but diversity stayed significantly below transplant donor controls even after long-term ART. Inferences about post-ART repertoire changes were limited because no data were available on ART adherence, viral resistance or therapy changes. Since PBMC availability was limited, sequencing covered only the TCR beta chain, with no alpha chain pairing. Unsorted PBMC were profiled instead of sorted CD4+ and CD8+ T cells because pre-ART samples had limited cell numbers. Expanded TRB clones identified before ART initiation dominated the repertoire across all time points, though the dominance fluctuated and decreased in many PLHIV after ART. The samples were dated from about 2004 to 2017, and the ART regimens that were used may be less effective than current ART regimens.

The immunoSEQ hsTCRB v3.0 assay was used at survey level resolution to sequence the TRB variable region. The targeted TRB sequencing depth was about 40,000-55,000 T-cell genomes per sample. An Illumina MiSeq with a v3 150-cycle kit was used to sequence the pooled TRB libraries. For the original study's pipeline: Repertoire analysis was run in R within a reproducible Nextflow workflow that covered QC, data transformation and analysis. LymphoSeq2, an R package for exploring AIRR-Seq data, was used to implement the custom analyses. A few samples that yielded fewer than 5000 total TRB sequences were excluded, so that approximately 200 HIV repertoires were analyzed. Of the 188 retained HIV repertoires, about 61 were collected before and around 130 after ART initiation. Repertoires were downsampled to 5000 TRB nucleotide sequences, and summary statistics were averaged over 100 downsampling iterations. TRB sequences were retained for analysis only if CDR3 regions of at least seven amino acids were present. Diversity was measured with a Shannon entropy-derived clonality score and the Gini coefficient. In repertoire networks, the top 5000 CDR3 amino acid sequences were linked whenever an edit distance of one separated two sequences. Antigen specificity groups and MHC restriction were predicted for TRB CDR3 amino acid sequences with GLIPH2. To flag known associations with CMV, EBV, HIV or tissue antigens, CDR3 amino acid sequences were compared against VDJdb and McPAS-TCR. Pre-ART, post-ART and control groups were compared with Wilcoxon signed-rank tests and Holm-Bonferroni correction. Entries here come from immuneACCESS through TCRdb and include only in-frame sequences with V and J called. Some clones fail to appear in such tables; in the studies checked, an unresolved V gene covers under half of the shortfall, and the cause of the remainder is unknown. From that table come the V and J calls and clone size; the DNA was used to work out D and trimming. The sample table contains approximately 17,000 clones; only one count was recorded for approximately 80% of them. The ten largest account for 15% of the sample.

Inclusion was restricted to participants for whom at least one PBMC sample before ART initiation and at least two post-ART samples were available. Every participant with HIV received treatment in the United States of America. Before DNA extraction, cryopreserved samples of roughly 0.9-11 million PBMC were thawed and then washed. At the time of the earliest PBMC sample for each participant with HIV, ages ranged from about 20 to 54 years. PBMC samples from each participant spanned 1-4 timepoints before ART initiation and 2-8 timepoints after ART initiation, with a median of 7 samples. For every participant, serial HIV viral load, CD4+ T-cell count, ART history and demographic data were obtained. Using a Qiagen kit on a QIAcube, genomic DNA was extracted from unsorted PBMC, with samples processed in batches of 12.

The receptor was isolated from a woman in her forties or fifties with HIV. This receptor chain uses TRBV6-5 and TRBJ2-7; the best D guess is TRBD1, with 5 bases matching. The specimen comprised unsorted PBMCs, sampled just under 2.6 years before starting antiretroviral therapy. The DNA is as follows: TGTGCCAGCAGTTACGGGGCAGGGTACGAGCAGTACTTC. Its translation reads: CASSYGAGYEQYF.